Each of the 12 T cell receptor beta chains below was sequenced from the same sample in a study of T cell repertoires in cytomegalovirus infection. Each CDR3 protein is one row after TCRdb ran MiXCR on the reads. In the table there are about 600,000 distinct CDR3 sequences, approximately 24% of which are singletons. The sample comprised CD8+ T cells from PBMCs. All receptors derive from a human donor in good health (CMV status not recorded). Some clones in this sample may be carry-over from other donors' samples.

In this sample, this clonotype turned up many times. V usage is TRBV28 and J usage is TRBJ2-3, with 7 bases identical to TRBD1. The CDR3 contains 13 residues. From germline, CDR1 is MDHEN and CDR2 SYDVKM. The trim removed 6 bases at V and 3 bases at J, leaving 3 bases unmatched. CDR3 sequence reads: CASRGRGTDTQYF. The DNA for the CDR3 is TGTGCCAGCAGAGGCAGGGGGACAGATACGCAGTATTTT.

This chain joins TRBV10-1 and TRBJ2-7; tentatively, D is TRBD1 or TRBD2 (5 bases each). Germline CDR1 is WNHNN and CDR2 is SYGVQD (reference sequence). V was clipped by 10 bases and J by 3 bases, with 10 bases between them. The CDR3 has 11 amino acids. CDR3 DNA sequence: TGCGCCATTGGGGACGGCTACGAGCAGTACTTC. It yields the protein CAIGDGYEQYF.

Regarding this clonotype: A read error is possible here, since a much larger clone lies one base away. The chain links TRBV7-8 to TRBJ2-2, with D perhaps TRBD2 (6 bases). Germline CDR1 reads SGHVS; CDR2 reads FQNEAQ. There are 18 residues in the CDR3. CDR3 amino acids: CTSSFSILQGGDTGELFF. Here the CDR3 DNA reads TGTACCAGCAGCTTTTCGATCCTTCAGGGAGGCGACACCGGGGAGCTGTTTTTT.

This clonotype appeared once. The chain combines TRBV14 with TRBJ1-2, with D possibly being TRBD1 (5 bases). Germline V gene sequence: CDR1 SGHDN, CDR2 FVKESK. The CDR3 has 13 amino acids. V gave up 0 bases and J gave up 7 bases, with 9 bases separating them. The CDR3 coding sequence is TGTGCCAGCAGCCAAGAAACCAGGGTTGGCTACACCTTC. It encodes CASSQETRVGYTF. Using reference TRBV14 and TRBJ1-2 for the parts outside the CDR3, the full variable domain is EAGVTQFPSHSVIEKGQTVTLRCDPISGHDNLYWYRRVMGKEIKFLLHFVKESKQDESGMPNNRFLAERTGGTYSTLKVQPAELEDSGVYFCASSQETRVGYTFGSGTRLTVV.

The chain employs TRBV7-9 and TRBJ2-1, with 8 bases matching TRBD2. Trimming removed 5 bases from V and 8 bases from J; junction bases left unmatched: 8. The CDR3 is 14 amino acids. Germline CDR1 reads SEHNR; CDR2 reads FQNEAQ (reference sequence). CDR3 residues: CASSAESGGDEQFF. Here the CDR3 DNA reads TGTGCCAGCAGCGCCGAGTCGGGAGGGGATGAGCAGTTCTTC.

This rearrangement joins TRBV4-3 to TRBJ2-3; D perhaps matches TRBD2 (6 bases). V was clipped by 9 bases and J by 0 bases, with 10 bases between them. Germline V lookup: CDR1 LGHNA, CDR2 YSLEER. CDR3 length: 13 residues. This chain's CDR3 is CASGGTSTDTQYF. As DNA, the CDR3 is TGCGCCAGTGGGGGGACTAGCACAGATACGCAGTATTTT.

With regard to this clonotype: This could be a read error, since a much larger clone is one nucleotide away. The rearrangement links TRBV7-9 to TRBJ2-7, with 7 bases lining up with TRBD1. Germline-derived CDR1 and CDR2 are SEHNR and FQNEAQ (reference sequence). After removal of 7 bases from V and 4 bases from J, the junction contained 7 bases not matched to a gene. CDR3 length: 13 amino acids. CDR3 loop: CASNARQGYEQYF. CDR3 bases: TGTGCCAGCAACGCAAGACAGGGTTACGAGCAGTACTTC.

The CDR3 sequence is CASSLVASGVETQYF. The CDR3 coding sequence is TGTGCCAGCAGCTTGGTAGCTAGCGGGGTTGAGACCCAGTACTTC. The rearrangement links TRBV5-6 to TRBJ2-5; TRBD2 matches at 9 bases. This CDR3 region has 15 residues. Trimming removed 0 bases from V and 5 bases from J; junction bases left unmatched: 5. CDR1 SGHDT and CDR2 YYEEEE come from the germline V gene.

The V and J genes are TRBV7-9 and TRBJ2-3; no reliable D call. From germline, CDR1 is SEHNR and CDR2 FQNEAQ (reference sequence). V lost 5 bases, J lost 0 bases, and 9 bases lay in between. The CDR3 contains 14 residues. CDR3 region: CASSAPGSTDTQYF. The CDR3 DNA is TGTGCCAGCAGCGCTCCCGGCAGCACAGATACGCAGTATTTT.

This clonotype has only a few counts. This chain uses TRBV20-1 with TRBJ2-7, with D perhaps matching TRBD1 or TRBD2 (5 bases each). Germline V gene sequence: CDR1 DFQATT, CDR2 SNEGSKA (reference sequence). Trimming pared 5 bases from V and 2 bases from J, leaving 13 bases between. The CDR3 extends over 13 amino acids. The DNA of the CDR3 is TGCAGTGCTTCCTCGACAGCGGCCTACGAGCAGTACTTC. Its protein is CSASSTAAYEQYF.

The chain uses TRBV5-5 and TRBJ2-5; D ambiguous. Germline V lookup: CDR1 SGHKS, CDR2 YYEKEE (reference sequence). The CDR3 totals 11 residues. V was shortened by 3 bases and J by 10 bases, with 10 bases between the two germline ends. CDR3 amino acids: CASSSWPSQYF. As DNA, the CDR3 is TGTGCCAGCAGCTCCTGGCCCAGCCAGTACTTC.

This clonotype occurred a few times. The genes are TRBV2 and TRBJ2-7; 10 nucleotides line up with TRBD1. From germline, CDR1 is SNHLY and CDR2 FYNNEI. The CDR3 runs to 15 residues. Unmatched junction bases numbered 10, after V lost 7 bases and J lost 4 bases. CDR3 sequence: CASKEPDRGIYEQYF. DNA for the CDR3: TGTGCCAGCAAAGAACCGGACAGGGGGATTTACGAGCAGTACTTC.